Listed below are T cell receptor beta chains from one sample, sequenced in a study of cytomegalovirus exposure and HLA in healthy donors. TCRdb keeps only in-frame clones here, not all; method: immunoSEQ multiplex PCR. The data show approximately 150,000 clones, 66% seen once. The specimen was PBMCs. The source is a woman between 55 and 75 years old in good health and CMV-seronegative. Each CDR3 is given with its conserved first and last residue. D genes are given only for firm matches. Clone size is stated in some rows and not others, as once, few, many or a class when expanded.

clone_size j_call d_call v_call cdr3_aa cdr3_nt
NA TRBJ2-3 TRBD2 TRBV9 CASSVGSGGTDTQYF TGTGCCAGCAGCGTGGGTAGCGGGGGTACAGATACGCAGTATTTT
NA TRBJ1-4 TRBD1 TRBV7-9 CSSSPYSRTGDEKLFF TGTTCCAGCAGCCCATATAGTCGGACAGGGGATGAAAAACTGTTTTTT
few TRBJ1-2 NA TRBV6-5 CASSYQGNYGYTF TGTGCCAGCAGTTACCAGGGTAACTATGGCTACACCTTC
NA TRBJ2-3 TRBD1 TRBV19 CASSRGQGSDTQYF TGTGCCAGTAGCAGAGGACAGGGGTCAGATACGCAGTATTTT
NA TRBJ2-2 TRBD2 TRBV9 CASSPGTSRKTGELFF TGTGCCAGCAGCCCGGGGACTAGCAGGAAGACCGGGGAGCTGTTTTTT
few TRBJ2-2 TRBD2 TRBV6-6 CASSRAGTNTGELFF TGTGCCAGCAGTCGAGCGGGAACGAACACCGGGGAGCTGTTTTTT
once TRBJ2-3 NA TRBV27 CASRQGGDSTRFTQYF TGTGCCAGCAGACAGGGGGGGGACTCCACACGGTTTACGCAGTATTTT
NA TRBJ2-3 TRBD2 TRBV7-9 CASSFERGNRDTQYF TGTGCCAGCAGCTTTGAGCGGGGGAACCGGGATACGCAGTATTTT
NA TRBJ2-7 TRBD2 TRBV28 CASSELLAGGKYEQYF TGTGCCAGCAGTGAACTACTAGCGGGAGGGAAGTACGAGCAGTACTTC
once TRBJ2-5 NA TRBV19 CASSEGGTMRETQYF TGTGCCAGTAGTGAAGGGGGGACTATGAGAGAGACCCAGTACTTC
NA TRBJ2-7 NA TRBV5-4 CASSLGRGLSYEQYF TGTGCCAGCAGCTTGGGCAGGGGCCTCTCCTACGAGCAGTACTTC
NA TRBJ1-2 TRBD1 TRBV2 CASSTGQGGGYTF TGTGCCAGCAGTACGGGACAGGGGGGGGGCTACACCTTC
NA TRBJ1-1 NA TRBV10-2 CASSETVFEAFF TGCGCCAGCAGTGAGACAGTCTTCGAAGCTTTCTTT
NA TRBJ2-7 TRBD1 TRBV5-1 CASSLAGTGLSEQYF TGCGCCAGCAGCTTAGCCGGGACAGGGCTGAGTGAGCAGTACTTC
NA TRBJ2-3 TRBD1 TRBV29-1 CSVDSTPGQGADTQYF TGCAGCGTTGACTCCACGCCGGGACAGGGGGCAGATACGCAGTATTTT
NA TRBJ1-5 TRBD1 TRBV28 CASRKTGPAQPQHF TGTGCCAGCAGGAAGACAGGGCCGGCTCAGCCCCAGCATTTT
NA TRBJ2-2 NA TRBV2 CASRASEGPNTGELFF TGTGCCAGCAGGGCTAGCGAGGGACCGAACACCGGGGAGCTGTTTTTT
NA TRBJ2-7 NA TRBV21-1 CARERTGLAYEQYF TGTGCCAGAGAAAGGACAGGGCTTGCCTACGAGCAGTACTTC
NA TRBJ2-7 TRBD1 TRBV5-6 CASRGTGNYYEQYF TGTGCCAGCAGGGGGACAGGGAACTACTACGAGCAGTACTTC
NA TRBJ1-4 NA TRBV19 CASSFRTTVGEKLFF TGTGCCAGTAGTTTTCGGACAACCGTGGGCGAAAAACTGTTTTTT
NA TRBJ2-7 NA TRBV5-1 CASSLVSGGWDEQYF TGCGCCAGCAGCTTGGTATCGGGGGGCTGGGACGAGCAGTACTTC
many TRBJ2-7 NA TRBV6-1 CASSDQGFEQYF TGTGCCAGCAGTGACCAGGGGTTCGAGCAGTACTTC
NA TRBJ2-1 TRBD1 TRBV5-4 CASSLDRGREQFF TGTGCCAGCAGCTTGGACAGGGGGCGCGAGCAGTTCTTC
NA TRBJ1-6 TRBD1 TRBV6-1 CASRGPGTGRSPLHF TGTGCCAGCAGAGGTCCCGGGACAGGGCGCTCACCCCTCCACTTT
few TRBJ2-3 NA TRBV7-8 CASSLPGTDTQYF TGTGCCAGCAGCTTACCCGGCACAGATACGCAGTATTTT
NA TRBJ2-7 TRBD2 TRBV7-8 CASSLWTSGLISYEQYF TGTGCCAGCAGCTTATGGACTAGCGGTCTAATCTCCTACGAGCAGTACTTC
NA TRBJ2-1 TRBD2 TRBV9 CASSFGLATGEQFF TGTGCCAGCAGCTTCGGACTAGCGACTGGTGAGCAGTTCTTC
few TRBJ2-2 TRBD2 TRBV4-3 CASSQGIAGGPGELFF TGCGCCAGCAGCCAGGGGATAGCGGGAGGTCCCGGGGAGCTGTTTTTT
NA TRBJ1-3 NA TRBV19 CATTRGSGNTIYF TGTGCCACTACCCGGGGATCTGGAAACACCATATATTTT
NA TRBJ1-4 NA TRBV4-1 CASSDRGLTNEKLFF TGCGCCAGCAGCGATCGGGGTTTAACTAATGAAAAACTGTTTTTT
NA TRBJ1-5 NA TRBV15 CATSRLRDTSNQPQHF TGTGCCACCAGCAGGCTTCGGGACACTAGCAATCAGCCCCAGCATTTT
NA TRBJ1-1 NA TRBV15 CATSRAGNTEAFF TGTGCCACCAGCAGAGCCGGTAACACTGAAGCTTTCTTT
NA TRBJ1-2 NA TRBV4-1 CASSFARSGYTF TGCGCCAGCAGCTTTGCCCGGTCTGGCTACACCTTC
NA TRBJ2-3 TRBD2 TRBV5-4 CASSEGLAGDTDTQYF TGTGCCAGCAGCGAAGGACTAGCGGGAGACACAGATACGCAGTATTTT
NA TRBJ2-2 TRBD2 TRBV30 CAWSVWPSGGGRSGELFF TGTGCCTGGAGTGTTTGGCCTAGCGGGGGGGGCCGGTCCGGGGAGCTGTTTTTT
NA TRBJ1-5 NA TRBV27 CAGLQPQHF TGTGCCGGTCTACAGCCCCAGCATTTT
NA TRBJ2-1 TRBD1 TRBV6-4 CASSGQGWDEQFF TGTGCCAGCAGCGGACAGGGATGGGATGAGCAGTTCTTC
NA TRBJ1-5 TRBD1 TRBV7-2 CASSSKLTGGNSNQPQHF TGTGCCAGCAGCTCCAAACTAACAGGGGGAAATAGCAATCAGCCCCAGCATTTT
NA TRBJ2-5 TRBD1 TRBV5-8 CASSGKGQGAFETQYF TGTGCCAGCAGCGGAAAGGGACAGGGGGCATTCGAGACCCAGTACTTC
NA TRBJ2-7 NA TRBV5-4 CASSHTIGSSYEQYF TGTGCCAGCAGCCATACTATCGGGAGCTCCTACGAGCAGTACTTC
NA TRBJ2-7 TRBD1 TRBV28 CASSPSGGYEQYF TGTGCCAGCAGTCCCTCAGGGGGCTACGAGCAGTACTTC
once TRBJ1-2 NA TRBV2 CASSERGRSAYGYTF TGTGCCAGCAGTGAAAGAGGCCGTTCGGCCTATGGCTACACCTTC
NA TRBJ1-1 NA TRBV20-1 CSARRTGEAFF TGCAGTGCTAGACGAACGGGTGAAGCTTTCTTT